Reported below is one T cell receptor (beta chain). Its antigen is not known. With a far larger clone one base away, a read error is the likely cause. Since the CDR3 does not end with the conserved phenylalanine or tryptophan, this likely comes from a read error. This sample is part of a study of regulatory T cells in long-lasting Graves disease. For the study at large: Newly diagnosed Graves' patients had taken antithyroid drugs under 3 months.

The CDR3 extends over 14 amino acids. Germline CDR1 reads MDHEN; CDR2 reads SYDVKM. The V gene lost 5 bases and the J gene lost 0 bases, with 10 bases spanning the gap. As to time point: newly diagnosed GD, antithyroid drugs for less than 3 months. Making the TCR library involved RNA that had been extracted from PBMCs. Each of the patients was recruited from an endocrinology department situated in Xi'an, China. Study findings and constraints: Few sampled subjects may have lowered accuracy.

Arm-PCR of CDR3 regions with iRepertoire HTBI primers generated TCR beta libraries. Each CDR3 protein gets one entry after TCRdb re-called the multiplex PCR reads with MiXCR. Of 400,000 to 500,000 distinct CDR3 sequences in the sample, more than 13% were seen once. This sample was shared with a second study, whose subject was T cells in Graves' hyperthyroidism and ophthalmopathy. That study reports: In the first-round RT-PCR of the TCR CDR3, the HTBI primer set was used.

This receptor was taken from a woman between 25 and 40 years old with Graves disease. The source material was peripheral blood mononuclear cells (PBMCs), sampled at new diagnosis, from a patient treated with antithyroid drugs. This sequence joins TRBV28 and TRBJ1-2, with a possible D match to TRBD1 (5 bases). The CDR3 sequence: CASSLTGPNYGYTL. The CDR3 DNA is TGTGCCAGCAGTCTTACAGGCCCTAACTATGGCTACACCCTC.